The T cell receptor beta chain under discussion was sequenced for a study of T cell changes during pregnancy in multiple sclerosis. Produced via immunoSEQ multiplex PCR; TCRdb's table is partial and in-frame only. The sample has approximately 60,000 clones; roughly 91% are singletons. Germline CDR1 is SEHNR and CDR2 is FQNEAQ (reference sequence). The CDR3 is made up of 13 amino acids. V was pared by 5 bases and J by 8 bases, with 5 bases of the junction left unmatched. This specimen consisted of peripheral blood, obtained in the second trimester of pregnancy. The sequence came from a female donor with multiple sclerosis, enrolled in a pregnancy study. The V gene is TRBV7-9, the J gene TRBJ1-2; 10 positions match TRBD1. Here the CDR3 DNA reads TGTGCCAGCAGCCAGGGACAGGGGACAGGCTACACCTTC. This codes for CASSQGQGTGYTF.